This T cell receptor beta chain was recovered during a study of T cells in localized non-small cell lung cancer. Whole-study findings and limits: Analysis by sequencing included only one tumor region, so heterogeneity remains possible. A median of approximately 60 of the top 100 tumor clones appeared in adjacent lung, which was paired and uninvolved. T cell clonality was highest in uninvolved adjacent lung, above tumor.

V was trimmed by 2 bases and J by 3 bases, leaving 13 bases between them. This CDR3 has 15 residues. CDR1 and CDR2 (germline): SEHNR, FQNEAQ (reference sequence). The method was immunoSEQ multiplex PCR; TCRdb's version includes in-frame clones alone and lacks a portion of them. The data contain about 25,000 clones, around 90% of them singletons. For this clone: Antigen specificity is unknown.

The gene calls are TRBV7-9 and TRBJ2-5, with D possibly being TRBD1 or TRBD2 (5 bases each). Here the sequenced sample was peripheral blood, taken before any cancer treatment. The TCR sequence derives from a woman aged 35-70 years with stage I lung adenocarcinoma. As DNA, the CDR3 is TGTGCCAGCAGCTTATACGGGGAAGGGGAAGAGACCCAGTACTTC. It codes for CASSLYGEGEETQYF.